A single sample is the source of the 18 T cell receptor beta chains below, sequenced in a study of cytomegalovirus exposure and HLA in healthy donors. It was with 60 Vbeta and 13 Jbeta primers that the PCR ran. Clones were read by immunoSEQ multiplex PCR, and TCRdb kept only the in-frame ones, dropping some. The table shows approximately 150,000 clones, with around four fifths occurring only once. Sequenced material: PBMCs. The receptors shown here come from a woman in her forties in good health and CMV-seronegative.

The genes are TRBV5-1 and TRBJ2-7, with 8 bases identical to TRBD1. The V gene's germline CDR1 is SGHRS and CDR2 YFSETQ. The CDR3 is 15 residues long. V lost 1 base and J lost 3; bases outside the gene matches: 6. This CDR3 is CASSLSPDRGYEQYF. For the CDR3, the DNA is TGCGCCAGCAGCTTGTCCCCCGACAGGGGCTACGAGCAGTACTTC. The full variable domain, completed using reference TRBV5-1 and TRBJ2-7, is KAGVTQTPRYLIKTRGQQVTLSCSPISGHRSVSWYQQTPGQGLQFLFEYFSETQRNKGNFPGRFSGRQFSNSRSEMNVSTLELGDSALYLCASSLSPDRGYEQYFGPGTRLTVT.

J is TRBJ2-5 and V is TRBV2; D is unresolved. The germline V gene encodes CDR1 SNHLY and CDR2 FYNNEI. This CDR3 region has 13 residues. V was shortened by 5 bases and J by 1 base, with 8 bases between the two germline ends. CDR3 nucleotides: TGTGCCAGCAGTCTAGACTTCCAAGAGACCCAGTACTTC. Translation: CASSLDFQETQYF.

CDR3 DNA: TGTGCCAGCAGCTTACCTTCTAGCGAGCTATTCGAGCAGTACTTC. Residues: CASSLPSSELFEQYF. V usage is TRBV11-2 and J usage is TRBJ2-7; possible D gene TRBD2, 6 bases. This CDR3 region has 15 residues. Germline V gene sequence: CDR1 SGHAT, CDR2 FQNNGV. V dropped 2 bases and J dropped 6 bases, with 17 bases sitting between them.

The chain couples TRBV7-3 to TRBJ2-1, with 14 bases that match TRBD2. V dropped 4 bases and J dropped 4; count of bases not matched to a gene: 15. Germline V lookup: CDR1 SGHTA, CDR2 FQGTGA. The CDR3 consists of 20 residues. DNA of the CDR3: TGTGCCAGCAGCTCTCCGGGACTAGCGGGAGAACCCCCGAATTACAATGAGCAGTTCTTC. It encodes CASSSPGLAGEPPNYNEQFF. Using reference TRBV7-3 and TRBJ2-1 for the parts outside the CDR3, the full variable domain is GAGVSQTPSNKVTEKGKYVELRCDPISGHTALYWYRQSLGQGPEFLIYFQGTGAADDSGLPNDRFFAVRPEGSVSTLKIQRTERGDSAVYLCASSSPGLAGEPPNYNEQFFGPGTRLTVL.

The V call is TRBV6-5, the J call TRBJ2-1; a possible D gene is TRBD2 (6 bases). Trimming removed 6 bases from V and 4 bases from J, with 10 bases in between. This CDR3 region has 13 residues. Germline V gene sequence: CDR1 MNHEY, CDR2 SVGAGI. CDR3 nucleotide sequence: TGTGCCAGCAGCGATAGCGGTTACAATGAGCAGTTCTTC. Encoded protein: CASSDSGYNEQFF.

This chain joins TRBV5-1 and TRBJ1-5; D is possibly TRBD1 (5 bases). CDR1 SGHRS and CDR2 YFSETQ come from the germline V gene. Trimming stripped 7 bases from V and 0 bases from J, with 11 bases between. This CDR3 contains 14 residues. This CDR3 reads CASSVGHSNQPQHF. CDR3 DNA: TGCGCCAGCTCTGTCGGACATAGCAATCAGCCCCAGCATTTT.

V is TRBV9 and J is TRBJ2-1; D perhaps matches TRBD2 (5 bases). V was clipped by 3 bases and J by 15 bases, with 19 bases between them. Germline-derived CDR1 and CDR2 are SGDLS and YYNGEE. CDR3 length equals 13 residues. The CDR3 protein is CASSARAVAPGFF. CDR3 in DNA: TGTGCCAGCAGCGCACGAGCGGTCGCCCCGGGGTTCTTC.

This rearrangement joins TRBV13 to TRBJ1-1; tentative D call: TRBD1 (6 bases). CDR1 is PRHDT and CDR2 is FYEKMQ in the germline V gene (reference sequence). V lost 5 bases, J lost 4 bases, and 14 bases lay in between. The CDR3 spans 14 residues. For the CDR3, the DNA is TGTGCCAGCAGCCTACTCACAGGGACCACTGAAGCTTTCTTT. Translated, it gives CASSLLTGTTEAFF.

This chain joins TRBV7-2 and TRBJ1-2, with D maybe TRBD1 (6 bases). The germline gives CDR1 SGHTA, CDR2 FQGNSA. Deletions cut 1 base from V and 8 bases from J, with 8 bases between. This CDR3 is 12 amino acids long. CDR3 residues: CASSLGQVGYTF. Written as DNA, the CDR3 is TGTGCCAGCAGCTTAGGACAGGTGGGCTACACCTTC.

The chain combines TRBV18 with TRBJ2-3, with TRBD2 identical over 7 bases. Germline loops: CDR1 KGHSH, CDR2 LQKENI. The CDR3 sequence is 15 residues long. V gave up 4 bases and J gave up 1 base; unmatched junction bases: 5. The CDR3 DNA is TGTGCCAGCTCACTCAGCGGGGCAGGCACAGATACGCAGTATTTT. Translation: CASSLSGAGTDTQYF.

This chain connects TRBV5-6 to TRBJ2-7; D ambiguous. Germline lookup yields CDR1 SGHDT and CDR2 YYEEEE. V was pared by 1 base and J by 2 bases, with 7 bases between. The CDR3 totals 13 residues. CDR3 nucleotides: TGTGCCAGCAGCTTGACAGTTACCTACGAGCAGTACTTC. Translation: CASSLTVTYEQYF.

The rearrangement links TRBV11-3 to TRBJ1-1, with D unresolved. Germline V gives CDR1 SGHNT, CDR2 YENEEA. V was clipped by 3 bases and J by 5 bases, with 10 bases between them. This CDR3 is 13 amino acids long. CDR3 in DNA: TGTGCCAGCAGCTTTCAGGCGGGGACTGAAGCTTTCTTT. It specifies CASSFQAGTEAFF.

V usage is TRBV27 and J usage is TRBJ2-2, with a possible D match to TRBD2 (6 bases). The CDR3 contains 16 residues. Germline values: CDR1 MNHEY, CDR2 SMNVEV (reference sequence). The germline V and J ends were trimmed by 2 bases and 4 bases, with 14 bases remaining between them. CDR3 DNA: TGTGCCAGCAGTTTACAGGGCGGGATTGTCACCGGGGAGCTGTTTTTT. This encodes CASSLQGGIVTGELFF.

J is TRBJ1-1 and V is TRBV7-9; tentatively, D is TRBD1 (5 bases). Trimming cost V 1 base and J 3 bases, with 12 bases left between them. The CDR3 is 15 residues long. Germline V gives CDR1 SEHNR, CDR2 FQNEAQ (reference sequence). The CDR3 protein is CASSLVAGIDTEAFF. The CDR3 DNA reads TGTGCCAGCAGCTTAGTAGCAGGGATAGACACTGAAGCTTTCTTT.

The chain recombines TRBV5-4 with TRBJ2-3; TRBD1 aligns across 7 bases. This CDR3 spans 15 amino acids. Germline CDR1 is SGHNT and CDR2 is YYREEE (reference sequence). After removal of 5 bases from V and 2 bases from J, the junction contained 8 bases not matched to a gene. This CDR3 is CASSSRDRTTDTQYF. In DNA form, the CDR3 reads TGTGCCAGCAGTTCCCGGGACAGAACCACAGATACGCAGTATTTT.

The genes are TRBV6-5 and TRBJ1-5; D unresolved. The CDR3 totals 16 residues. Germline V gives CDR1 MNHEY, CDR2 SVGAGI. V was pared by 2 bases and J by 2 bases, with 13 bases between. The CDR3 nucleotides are TGTGCCAGCAGTTACAACTGGGCGAGAGGCAATCAGCCCCAGCATTTT. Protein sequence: CASSYNWARGNQPQHF.

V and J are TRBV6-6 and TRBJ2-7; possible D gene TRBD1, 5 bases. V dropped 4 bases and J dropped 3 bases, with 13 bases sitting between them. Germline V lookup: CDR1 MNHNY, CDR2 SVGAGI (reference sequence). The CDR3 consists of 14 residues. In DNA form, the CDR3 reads TGTGCCAGCAGTTCCCCGGCTGACAGCTACGAGCAGTACTTC. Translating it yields CASSSPADSYEQYF.

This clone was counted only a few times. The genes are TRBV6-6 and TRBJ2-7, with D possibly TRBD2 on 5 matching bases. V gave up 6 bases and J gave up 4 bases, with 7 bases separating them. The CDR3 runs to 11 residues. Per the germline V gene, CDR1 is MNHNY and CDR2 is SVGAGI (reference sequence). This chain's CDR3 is CASRRDYEQYF. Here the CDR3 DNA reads TGTGCCAGCAGACGGGATTACGAGCAGTACTTC.